This TCR beta chain was documented in a study of shared clonotypes between healthy human individuals. Across the whole study: Participating donors consisted of two women and a few men aged 18 to 49.

General study findings and limits: Some naive CD4 clonotypes, 4% to 6%, turned up in common across four donors.

Concerning this clone: Its matching antigen is unknown.

Method: immunoSEQ multiplex PCR; TCRdb's copy keeps in-frame clones and lacks some. The profile covers millions of clones, with over 90% appearing a single time and 0.35% to 0.5% taken by the ten largest. V was clipped by 6 bases and J by 2 bases, with 14 bases between them. CDR1 and CDR2 (germline): MNHEY, SMNVEV (reference sequence). The CDR3 runs to 14 residues. Sequenced: naive CD4+ T cells from PBMCs. Stated subset: CD45RA+ positively selected. This TCR derives from a man between 18 and 29 years old in good health. Some clones in this sample may be carry-over from other donors' samples. This chain uses TRBV27 with TRBJ2-7; the D gene could be TRBD1 or TRBD2 (5 bases each). The CDR3 here is CASSYRDVAYEQYF. CDR3 DNA: TGTGCCAGCAGCTACCGGGACGTTGCCTACGAGCAGTACTTC.